This is a list of T cell receptor beta chains from one sample in a study of cytomegalovirus exposure and HLA in healthy donors. Some clones are missing from TCRdb's copy, which holds only in-frame ones; the method was immunoSEQ multiplex PCR. The table has tens of thousands of clones, less than 75% seen once; the top ten hold approximately 11%. Sequenced input: PBMCs. The origin of the receptors is a woman under 40 in good health and CMV-seronegative. CDR3s include the opening cysteine and the closing phenylalanine or tryptophan. The order of the fields is J gene, clone size, D gene, V gene, CDR3 DNA, CDR3 protein. A D gene is named only where the DNA matches it firmly. Size is omitted from some rows. Given values are once, few, many or a class for expanded clones.

TRBJ2-5 | . | TRBD1 | TRBV18 | TGTGCCAGCTACGCCGGGACAGGGCGCCAAGAGACCCAGTACTTC | CASYAGTGRQETQYF
TRBJ2-5 | . | TRBD2 | TRBV2 | TGTGCCAGCAGAAAGACTAGCGGGGGATTGGGGGAGACCCAGTACTTC | CASRKTSGGLGETQYF
TRBJ1-1 | . | . | TRBV25-1 | TGTGCCAGCAGTGAATGGGAGGAAGGGTGGTTGCTGAACACTGAAGCTTTCTTT | CASSEWEEGWLLNTEAFF
TRBJ2-3 | . | TRBD2 | TRBV29-1 | TGCAGCGTTATGGGACTAGCCACAGATACGCAGTATTTT | CSVMGLATDTQYF
TRBJ1-1 | few | TRBD1 | TRBV6-5 | TGTGCCAGCCCCGCGGGGACAGGGTATGAAGAAGCTTTCTTT | CASPAGTGYEEAFF
TRBJ2-2 | . | . | TRBV2 | TGTGCCAGCAAAGATAACACACAGTCCACCGGGGAGCTGTTTTTT | CASKDNTQSTGELFF
TRBJ2-7 | medium-sized | . | TRBV7-8 | TGTGCCAGCAGCCAGTGGAAGGGGCTCAACTACGAGCAGTACTTC | CASSQWKGLNYEQYF
TRBJ1-1 | . | TRBD1 | TRBV10-3 | TGTGCCATCAGCCCAGGACAGGGGTCGGTGAACACTGAAGCTTTCTTT | CAISPGQGSVNTEAFF
TRBJ1-2 | few | TRBD1 | TRBV7-9 | TGTGCCAGCAGTCCTACCGACAGGGGGGACTATGGCTACACCTTC | CASSPTDRGDYGYTF
TRBJ2-3 | . | . | TRBV6-4 | TGTGCCAGCAGTTTGGGACTTTCAACAGATACGCAGTATTTT | CASSLGLSTDTQYF
TRBJ1-2 | . | TRBD1 | TRBV9 | TGTGCCAGCAGCGTATTCGGGACAGGGAATAACTATGGCTACACCTTC | CASSVFGTGNNYGYTF
TRBJ1-3 | . | TRBD1 | TRBV4-3 | TGCGCCAGCAGCCAAACCTCCGACAGGGCTGGAAACACCATATATTTT | CASSQTSDRAGNTIYF
TRBJ1-5 | . | TRBD1 | TRBV27 | TGTGCCAGCAGTTACTCGGGACAGTATAGCAATCAGCCCCAGCATTTT | CASSYSGQYSNQPQHF
TRBJ2-7 | . | TRBD1 | TRBV5-1 | TGCGCCAGCAGCTTGTGGACAGGAAACTCCTACGAGCAGTACTTC | CASSLWTGNSYEQYF
TRBJ2-1 | few | TRBD2 | TRBV29-1 | TGCAGCGTTGAAGATGGGAGGGGTAGGTACAATGAGCAGTTCTTC | CSVEDGRGRYNEQFF
TRBJ1-3 | few | . | TRBV6-5 | TGTGCCAGCCGCTCTGGAAACACCATATATTTT | CASRSGNTIYF
TRBJ2-3 | . | . | TRBV11-3 | TGTGCCAGCAGCGGGGGGGCCGCAGATACGCAGTATTTT | CASSGGAADTQYF
TRBJ1-5 | . | . | TRBV28 | TGTGCCAGCACCAGATTCCGGGGGTCCAATCAGCCCCAGCATTTT | CASTRFRGSNQPQHF
TRBJ2-3 | . | TRBD2 | TRBV5-1 | TGCGCCAGCAGCCGACGCGGGACTAGCGGGGGGCGATCCTCAGCTCCTGGCGTAGATACGCAGTATTTT | CASSRRGTSGGRSSAPGVDTQYF
TRBJ1-1 | . | TRBD1 | TRBV29-1 | TGCAGCGTTGATCACAGGGGGATGAGGGCTGAAGCTTTCTTT | CSVDHRGMRAEAFF
TRBJ2-7 | few | TRBD1 | TRBV5-1 | TGCGCCAGCAGCCCGCGACAGGGGGACCTCGGGGAGCAGTACTTC | CASSPRQGDLGEQYF